This record concerns one T cell receptor beta chain sequence. What it recognizes is unknown. This entry comes from a study of cytomegalovirus exposure and HLA in healthy donors. Overall study context: The early release's HLA-typed donors yielded roughly 85 million unique TCRs. Study observations and caveats: Cytomegalovirus association was assigned to more than 150 TCR beta chains. Sequences of the TCR beta chain were said to predict the HLA-A and HLA-B alleles of most subjects accurately.

The CDR3 spans 14 residues. The J segment lost 4 bases and the V segment lost 6 bases, leaving 6 bases of the junction unmatched. Germline CDR1 SEHNR, CDR2 FQNEAQ (reference sequence). PCR used 60 Vbeta primers and 13 Jbeta primers. Only in-frame clones appear in the TCRdb table, and some are missing; sequencing was by immunoSEQ multiplex PCR. This table lists just over 200,000 clones. Material: PBMCs. The chain joins TRBV7-9 to TRBJ2-5, with TRBD2 matching 9 bases. This clonotype was obtained from a girl between 2 and 10 years old in good health and CMV-seropositive. CDR3 region: CASSAVAGAETQYF. In nucleotides, the CDR3 is TGTGCCAGCAGTGCCGTAGCGGGAGCAGAGACCCAGTACTTC. Complete variable domain (other parts from reference TRBV7-9 and TRBJ2-5): DTGVSQNPRHKITKRGQNVTFRCDPISEHNRLYWYRQTLGQGPEFLTYFQNEAQLEKSRLLSDRFSAERPKGSFSTLEIQRTEQGDSAMYLCASSAVAGAETQYFGPGTRLLVL.